The 4 T cell receptor beta chains given below trace back to one sample, sequenced in a study of T cells in Graves' hyperthyroidism and ophthalmopathy. Authors of the study amplified TCR beta CDR3 regions from RNA transcripts. The TCR CDR3 first-round RT-PCR relied on the HTBI primer set. A single record per CDR3 protein comes from TCRdb applying MiXCR to the multiplex PCR reads. This sample has roughly 640,000 distinct CDR3 sequences, with 15% to 20% found just once. The sequencing sample was made of blood. These receptors came from a woman in her 40s with Graves' ophthalmopathy.

There are many counts of this clonotype. The genes are TRBV28 and TRBJ2-5; 8 bases line up with TRBD1. Trimming took 7 bases from V and 2 from J; bases not matched to a gene: 9. CDR1 is MDHEN, CDR2 SYDVKM, per germline. The CDR3 has 15 residues. The CDR3 nucleotides read TGTGCCAGCACCCTCTCCGGGACAGGACAAGAGACCCAGTACTTC. Translating gives CASTLSGTGQETQYF.

This clonotype has only a few counts. This chain links TRBV6-1 with TRBJ2-3; TRBD2 agrees at 14 bases. Germline CDR1 MNHNS, CDR2 SASEGT. J was trimmed by 4 bases and V by 6 bases; bases with no gene match: 9. The CDR3 is made up of 17 amino acids. The CDR3 bases are TGTGCCAGCAGGAGCGGGACTAGCGGGGGAGTAGCAGATACGCAGTATTTT. It is translated as CASRSGTSGGVADTQYF.

There are a few counts of this clonotype. The chain is built from TRBV27 and TRBJ2-7; weak D call: TRBD2 (5 bases). Trimming shortened V by 7 bases and J by 6 bases, and 25 bases separated the two germline ends. CDR3 size: 16 residues. From germline, CDR1 is MNHEY and CDR2 SMNVEV (reference sequence). The CDR3 DNA follows: TGTGCCAGCACTCCCGCTTCTAGCACACCCCACAGCGAGCAGTACTTC. This gives the protein CASTPASSTPHSEQYF.

The sample holds many counts of this clonotype. This chain joins TRBV13 and TRBJ1-1; 8 bases fit TRBD1. CDR1 is PRHDT, CDR2 FYEKMQ, per germline (reference sequence). Unmatched junction bases numbered 2, after V lost 2 bases and J lost 0 bases. This CDR3 comprises 15 residues. The DNA of the CDR3 is TGTGCCAGCAGCTTAAACAGGGGGTTGAACACTGAAGCTTTCTTT. Protein product: CASSLNRGLNTEAFF. Full variable domain (remainder filled in from reference TRBV13 and TRBJ1-1): AAGVIQSPRHLIKEKRETATLKCYPIPRHDTVYWYQQGPGQDPQFLISFYEKMQSDKGSIPDRFSAQQFSDYHSELNMSSLELGDSALYFCASSLNRGLNTEAFFGQGTRLTVV.